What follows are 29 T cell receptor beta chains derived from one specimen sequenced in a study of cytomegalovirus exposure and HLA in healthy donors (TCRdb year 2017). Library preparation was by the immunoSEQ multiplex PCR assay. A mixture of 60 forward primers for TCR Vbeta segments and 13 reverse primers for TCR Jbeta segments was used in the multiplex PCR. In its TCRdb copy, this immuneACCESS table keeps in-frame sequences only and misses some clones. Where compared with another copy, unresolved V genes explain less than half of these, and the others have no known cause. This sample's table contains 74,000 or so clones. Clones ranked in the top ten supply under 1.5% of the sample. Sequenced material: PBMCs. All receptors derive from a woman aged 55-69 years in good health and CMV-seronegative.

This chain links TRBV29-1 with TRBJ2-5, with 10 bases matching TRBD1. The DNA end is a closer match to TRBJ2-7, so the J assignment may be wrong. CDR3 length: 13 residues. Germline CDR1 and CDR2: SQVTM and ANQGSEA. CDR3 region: CSALTGGAYEQYF. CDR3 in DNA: TGCAGCGCTTTGACAGGGGGCGCCTACGAGCAGTACTTC.

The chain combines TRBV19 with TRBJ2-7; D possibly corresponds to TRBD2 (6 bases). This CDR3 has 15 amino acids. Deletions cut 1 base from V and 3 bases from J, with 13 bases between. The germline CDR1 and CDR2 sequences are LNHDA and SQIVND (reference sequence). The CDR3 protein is CASSIAGEVYYEQYF. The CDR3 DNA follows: TGTGCCAGTAGTATAGCGGGAGAGGTTTACTACGAGCAGTACTTC.

The CDR3 bases are TGTGCCAGCAGTTTATACACAGGGGGCGGGGGAAGGGAAAAACTGTTTTTT. This translates into CASSLYTGGGGREKLFF. The V gene is TRBV28, the J gene TRBJ1-4; 9 bases are shared with TRBD1. In germline, CDR1 is MDHEN, CDR2 SYDVKM. This CDR3 is built from 17 residues. V dropped 1 base and J dropped 8; count of bases not matched to a gene: 11.

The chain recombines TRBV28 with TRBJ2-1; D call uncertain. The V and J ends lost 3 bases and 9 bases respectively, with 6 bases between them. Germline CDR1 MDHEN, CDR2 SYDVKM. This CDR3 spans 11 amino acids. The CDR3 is CASSFFSEQFF. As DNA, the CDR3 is TGTGCCAGCAGTTTTTTTAGTGAGCAGTTCTTC.

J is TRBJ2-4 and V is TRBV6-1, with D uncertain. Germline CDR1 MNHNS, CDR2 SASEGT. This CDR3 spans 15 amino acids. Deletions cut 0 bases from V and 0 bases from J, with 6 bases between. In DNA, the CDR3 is TGTGCCAGCAGTGAAGCCGAACTAGCCAAAAACATTCAGTACTTC. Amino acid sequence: CASSEAELAKNIQYF.

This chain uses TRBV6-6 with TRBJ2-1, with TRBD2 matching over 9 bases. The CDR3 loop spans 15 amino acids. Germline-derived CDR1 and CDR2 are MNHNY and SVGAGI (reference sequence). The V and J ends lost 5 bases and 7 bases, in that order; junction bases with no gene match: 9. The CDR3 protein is CASSLAGMRSNEQFF. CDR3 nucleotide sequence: TGTGCCAGCAGTCTAGCGGGAATGCGCAGTAATGAGCAGTTCTTC.

CDR3 in DNA: TGCGCCAGCAGCACCCTCCAGGGCAATGAGCAGTTCTTC. Translating gives CASSTLQGNEQFF. This chain uses TRBV5-1 with TRBJ2-1; D might be TRBD1 (5 bases). The ends were cut back, 4 bases at V and 6 bases at J, with 11 bases in the middle. This CDR3 has 13 amino acids. CDR1 is SGHRS, CDR2 YFSETQ, per germline. The full variable domain, in which reference TRBV5-1 and TRBJ2-1 provide the parts outside the CDR3, is KAGVTQTPRYLIKTRGQQVTLSCSPISGHRSVSWYQQTPGQGLQFLFEYFSETQRNKGNFPGRFSGRQFSNSRSEMNVSTLELGDSALYLCASSTLQGNEQFFGPGTRLTVL.

CDR3 in DNA: TGTGCCAGCAGCTTAGGGGCAGACCCCCAAGAGACCCAGTACTTC. This sequence encodes CASSLGADPQETQYF. The chain combines TRBV7-2 with TRBJ2-5; D uncertain. CDR1 and CDR2 from the germline V gene are SGHTA and FQGNSA. V lost 1 base to trimming and J lost 1 base, with 10 bases between them. The length of the CDR3 is 15 residues.

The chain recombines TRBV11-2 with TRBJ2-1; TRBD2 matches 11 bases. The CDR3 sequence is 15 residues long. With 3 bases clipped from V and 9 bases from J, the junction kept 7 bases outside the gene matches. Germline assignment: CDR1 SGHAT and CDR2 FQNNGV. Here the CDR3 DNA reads TGTGCCAGCAGCTTCTTAGCGGGAGGGCCGGGTGAGCAGTTCTTC. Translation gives CASSFLAGGPGEQFF.

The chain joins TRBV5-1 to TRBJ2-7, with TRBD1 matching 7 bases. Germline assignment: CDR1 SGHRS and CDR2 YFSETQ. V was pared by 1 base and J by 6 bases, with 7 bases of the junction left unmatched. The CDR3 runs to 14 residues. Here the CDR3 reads CASSLSGQAVEQYF. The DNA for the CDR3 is TGCGCCAGCAGCTTGAGTGGACAGGCTGTCGAGCAGTACTTC.

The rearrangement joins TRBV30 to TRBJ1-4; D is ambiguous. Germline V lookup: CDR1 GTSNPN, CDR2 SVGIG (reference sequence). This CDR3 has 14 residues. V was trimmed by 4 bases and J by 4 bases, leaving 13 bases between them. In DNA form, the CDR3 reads TGTGCCTGGATGGGAGCGCGGTTTAATGAAAAACTGTTTTTT. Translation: CAWMGARFNEKLFF. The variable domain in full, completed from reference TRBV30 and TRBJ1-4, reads SQTIHQWPATLVQPVGSPLSLECTVEGTSNPNLYWYRQAAGRGLQLLFYSVGIGQISSEVPQNLSASRPQDRQFILSSKKLLLSDSGFYLCAWMGARFNEKLFFGSGTQLSVL.

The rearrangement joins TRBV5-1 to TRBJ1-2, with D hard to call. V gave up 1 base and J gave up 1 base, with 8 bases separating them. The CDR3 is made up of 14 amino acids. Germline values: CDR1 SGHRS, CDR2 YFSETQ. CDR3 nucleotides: TGCGCCAGCAGCTTGTCGGCGGTTAACTATGGCTACACCTTC. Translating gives CASSLSAVNYGYTF.

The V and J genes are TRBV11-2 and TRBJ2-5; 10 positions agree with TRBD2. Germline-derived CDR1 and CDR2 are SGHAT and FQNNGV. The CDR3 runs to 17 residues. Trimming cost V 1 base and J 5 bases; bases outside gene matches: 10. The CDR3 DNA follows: TGTGCCAGCAGCTTAGGTTGGCTAGCGGGAGAAATGGAGACCCAGTACTTC. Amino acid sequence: CASSLGWLAGEMETQYF.

The CDR3 region is CASSFYRDSSYEQYF. The CDR3 nucleotides are TGTGCCAGCAGCTTCTACCGGGACAGCTCCTACGAGCAGTACTTC. The J gene is TRBJ2-7, the V gene TRBV7-9, with TRBD1 identical over 7 bases. This CDR3 region has 15 residues. Germline CDR1 and CDR2: SEHNR and FQNEAQ (reference sequence). With V trimmed by 3 bases and J by 0 bases, 5 bases remained unmatched.

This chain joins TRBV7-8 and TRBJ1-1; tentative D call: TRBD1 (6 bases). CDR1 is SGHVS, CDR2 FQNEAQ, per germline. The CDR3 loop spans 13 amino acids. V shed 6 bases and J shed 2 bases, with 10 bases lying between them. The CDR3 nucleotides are TGTGCCAGCAGTGCGACAGGAAACACTGAAGCTTTCTTT. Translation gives CASSATGNTEAFF.

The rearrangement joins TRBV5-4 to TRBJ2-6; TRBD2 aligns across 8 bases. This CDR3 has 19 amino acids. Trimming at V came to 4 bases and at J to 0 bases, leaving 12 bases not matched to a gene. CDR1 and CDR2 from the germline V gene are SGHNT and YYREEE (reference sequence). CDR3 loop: CASSTPRGAPFSGANVLTF. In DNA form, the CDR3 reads TGTGCCAGCAGCACACCGCGGGGGGCGCCCTTCTCTGGGGCCAACGTCCTGACTTTC.

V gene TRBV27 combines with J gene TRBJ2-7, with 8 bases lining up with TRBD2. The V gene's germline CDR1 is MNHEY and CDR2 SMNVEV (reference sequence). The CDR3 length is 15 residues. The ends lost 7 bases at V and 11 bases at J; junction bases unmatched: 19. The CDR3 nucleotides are TGTGCCAGCACTCCCAGCGGAGCGGGAGAAAGTCGCGAGTACTTC. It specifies CASTPSGAGESREYF.

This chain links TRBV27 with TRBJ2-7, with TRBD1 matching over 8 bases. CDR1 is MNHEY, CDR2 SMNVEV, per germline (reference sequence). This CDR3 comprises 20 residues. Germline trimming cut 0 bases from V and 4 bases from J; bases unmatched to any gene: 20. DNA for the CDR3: TGTGCCAGCAGTTTATCCCGCCTCGGAGGTGTCATCAGGGGGCCGTACGAGCAGTACTTC. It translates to CASSLSRLGGVIRGPYEQYF.

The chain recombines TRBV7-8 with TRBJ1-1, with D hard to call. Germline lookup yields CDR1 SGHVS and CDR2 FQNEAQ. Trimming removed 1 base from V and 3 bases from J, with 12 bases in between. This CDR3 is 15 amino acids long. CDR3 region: CASSLGYREDTEAFF. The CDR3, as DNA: TGTGCCAGCAGCTTAGGTTATCGGGAGGACACTGAAGCTTTCTTT.

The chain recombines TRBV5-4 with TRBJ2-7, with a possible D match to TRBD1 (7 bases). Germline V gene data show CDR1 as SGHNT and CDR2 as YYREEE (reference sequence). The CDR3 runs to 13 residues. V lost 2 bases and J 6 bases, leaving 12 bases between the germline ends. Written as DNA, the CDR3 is TGTGCCAGCAGCTTCCAGCAGGGGGGCGAGCAGTACTTC. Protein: CASSFQQGGEQYF. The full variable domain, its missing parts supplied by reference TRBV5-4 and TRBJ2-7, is ETGVTQSPTHLIKTRGQQVTLRCSSQSGHNTVSWYQQALGQGPQFIFQYYREEENGRGNFPPRFSGLQFPNYSSELNVNALELDDSALYLCASSFQQGGEQYFGPGTRLTVT.

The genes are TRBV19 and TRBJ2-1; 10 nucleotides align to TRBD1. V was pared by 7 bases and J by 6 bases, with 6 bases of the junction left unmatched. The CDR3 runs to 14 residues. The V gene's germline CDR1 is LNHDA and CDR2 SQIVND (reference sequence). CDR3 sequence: CASTIDRGLNEQFF. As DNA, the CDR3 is TGTGCCAGTACCATCGACAGGGGGCTCAATGAGCAGTTCTTC. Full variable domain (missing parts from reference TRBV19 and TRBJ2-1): DGGITQSPKYLFRKEGQNVTLSCEQNLNHDAMYWYRQDPGQGLRLIYYSQIVNDFQKGDIAEGYSVSREKKESFPLTVTSAQKNPTAFYLCASTIDRGLNEQFFGPGTRLTVL.

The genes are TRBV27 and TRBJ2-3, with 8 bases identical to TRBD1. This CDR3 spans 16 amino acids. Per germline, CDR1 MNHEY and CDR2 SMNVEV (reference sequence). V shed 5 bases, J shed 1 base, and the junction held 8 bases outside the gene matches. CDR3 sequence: CASSPLPGQGTDTQYF. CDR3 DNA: TGTGCCAGCAGTCCTTTACCGGGACAGGGCACAGATACGCAGTATTTT.

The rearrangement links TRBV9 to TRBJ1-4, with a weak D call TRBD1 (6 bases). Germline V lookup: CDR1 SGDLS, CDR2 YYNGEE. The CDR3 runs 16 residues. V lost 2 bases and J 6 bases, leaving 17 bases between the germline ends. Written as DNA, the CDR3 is TGTGCCAGCAGCGTCTCAGCAGGGGTGGGGGATGAAAAACTGTTTTTT. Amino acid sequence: CASSVSAGVGDEKLFF.

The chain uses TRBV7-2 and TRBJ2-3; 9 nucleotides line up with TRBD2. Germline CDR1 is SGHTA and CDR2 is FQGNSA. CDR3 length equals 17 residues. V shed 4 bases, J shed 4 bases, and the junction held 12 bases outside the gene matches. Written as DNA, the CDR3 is TGTGCCAGCAGCTATACGATGGGCGGGGGGGGATCAGATACGCAGTATTTT. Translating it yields CASSYTMGGGGSDTQYF.

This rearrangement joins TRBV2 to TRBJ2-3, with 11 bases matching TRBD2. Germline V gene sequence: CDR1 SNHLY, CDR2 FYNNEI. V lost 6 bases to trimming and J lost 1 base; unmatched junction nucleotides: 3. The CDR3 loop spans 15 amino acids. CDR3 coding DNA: TGTGCCAGCAGCGAACTAGCGGGAGGCACAGATACGCAGTATTTT. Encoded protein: CASSELAGGTDTQYF.

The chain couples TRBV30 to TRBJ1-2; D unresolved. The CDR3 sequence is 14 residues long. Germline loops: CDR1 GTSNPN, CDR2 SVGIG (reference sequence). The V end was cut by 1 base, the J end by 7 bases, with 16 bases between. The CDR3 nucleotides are TGTGCCTGGAGTGGTACTAGTGCTTTAGGTGGCTACACCTTC. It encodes CAWSGTSALGGYTF.

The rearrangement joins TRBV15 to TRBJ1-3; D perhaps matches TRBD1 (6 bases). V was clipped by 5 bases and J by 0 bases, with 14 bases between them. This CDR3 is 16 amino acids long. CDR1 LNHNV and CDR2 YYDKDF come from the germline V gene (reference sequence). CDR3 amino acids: CATSYPRGSSGNTIYF. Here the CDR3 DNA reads TGTGCCACCAGCTACCCCAGGGGTAGCTCTGGAAACACCATATATTTT.

The CDR3 coding sequence is TGTGCCAGCAGCCCGAGGACAGTTTCAAACTCTGGGGCCAACGTCCTGACTTTC. Residues: CASSPRTVSNSGANVLTF. This rearrangement joins TRBV27 to TRBJ2-6; tentative D call: TRBD1 (6 bases). The CDR3 length is 18 residues. V was cut by 6 bases and J by 0 bases, with 18 bases left in between. Per germline, CDR1 MNHEY and CDR2 SMNVEV (reference sequence).

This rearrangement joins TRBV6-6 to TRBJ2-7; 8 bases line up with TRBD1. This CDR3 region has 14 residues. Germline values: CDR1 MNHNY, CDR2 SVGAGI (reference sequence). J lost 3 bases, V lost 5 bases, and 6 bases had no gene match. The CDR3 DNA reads TGTGCCAGCAGTCAACAGGGGGGCCACTACGAGCAGTACTTC. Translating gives CASSQQGGHYEQYF.